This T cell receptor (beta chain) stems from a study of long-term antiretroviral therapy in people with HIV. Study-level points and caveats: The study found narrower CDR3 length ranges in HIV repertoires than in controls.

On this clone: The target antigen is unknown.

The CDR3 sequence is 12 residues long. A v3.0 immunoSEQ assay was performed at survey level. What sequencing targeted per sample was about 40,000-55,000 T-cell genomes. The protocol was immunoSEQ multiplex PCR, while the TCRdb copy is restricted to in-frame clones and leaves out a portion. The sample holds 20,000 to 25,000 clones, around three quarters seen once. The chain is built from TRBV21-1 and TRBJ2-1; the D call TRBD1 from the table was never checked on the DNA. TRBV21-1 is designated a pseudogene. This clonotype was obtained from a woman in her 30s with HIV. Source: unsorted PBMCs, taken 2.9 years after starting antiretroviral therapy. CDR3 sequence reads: CASSTGPGRQFF. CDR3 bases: TGTGCCAGCAGCACAGGTCCTGGGCGGCAGTTCTTC.